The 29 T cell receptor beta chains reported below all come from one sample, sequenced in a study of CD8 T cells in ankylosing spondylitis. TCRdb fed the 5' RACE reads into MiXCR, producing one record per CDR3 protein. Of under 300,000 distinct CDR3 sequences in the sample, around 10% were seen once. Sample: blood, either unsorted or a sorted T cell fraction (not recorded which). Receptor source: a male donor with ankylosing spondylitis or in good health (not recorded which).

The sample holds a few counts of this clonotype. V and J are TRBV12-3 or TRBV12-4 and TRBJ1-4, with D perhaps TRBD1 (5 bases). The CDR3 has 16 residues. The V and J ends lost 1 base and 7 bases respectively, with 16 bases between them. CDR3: CASSLGTSRMGEKLFF. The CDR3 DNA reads TGTGCCAGCAGTTTAGGGACATCAAGGATGGGTGAAAAACTGTTTTTT.

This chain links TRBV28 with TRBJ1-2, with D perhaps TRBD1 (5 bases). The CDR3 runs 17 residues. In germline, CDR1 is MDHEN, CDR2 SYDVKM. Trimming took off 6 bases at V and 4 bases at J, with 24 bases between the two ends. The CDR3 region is CASSPLPLTGFSYGYTF. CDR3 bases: TGTGCCAGCAGCCCCCTCCCCTTAACAGGATTCTCCTATGGCTACACCTTC.

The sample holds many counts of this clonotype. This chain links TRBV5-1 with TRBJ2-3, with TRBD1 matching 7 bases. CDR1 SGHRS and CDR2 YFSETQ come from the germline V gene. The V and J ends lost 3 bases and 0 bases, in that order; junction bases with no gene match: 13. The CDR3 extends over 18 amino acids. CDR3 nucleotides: TGCGCCAGCAGCTCCATACTACACAGGGGAGCTAGCACAGATACGCAGTATTTT. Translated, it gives CASSSILHRGASTDTQYF.

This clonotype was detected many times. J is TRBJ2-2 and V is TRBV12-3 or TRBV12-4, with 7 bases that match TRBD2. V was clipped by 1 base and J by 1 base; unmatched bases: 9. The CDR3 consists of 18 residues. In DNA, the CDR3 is TGTGCCAGCAGTTTAGAGCTAGCGGTTACTTTGAACACCGGGGAGCTGTTTTTT. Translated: CASSLELAVTLNTGELFF.

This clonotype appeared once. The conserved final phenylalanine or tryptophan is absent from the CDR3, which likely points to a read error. As DNA, the CDR3 is TGTGCCAGCAGGGGACAGGGGACGTCACCCCTCCACCTT. This encodes CASRGQGTSPLHL. This chain connects TRBV7-2 to TRBJ1-6; 10 nucleotides align to TRBD1. Germline trimming cut 6 bases from V and 10 bases from J; bases unmatched to any gene: 3. Germline V gene data show CDR1 as SGHTA and CDR2 as FQGNSA. This CDR3 has 13 amino acids.

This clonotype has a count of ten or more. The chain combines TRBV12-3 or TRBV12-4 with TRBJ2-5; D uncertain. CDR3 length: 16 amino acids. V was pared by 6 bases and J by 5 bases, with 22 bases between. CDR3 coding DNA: TGTGCCAGCAGCCCGGGCCGGCAGGCCCAATTGGAGACCCAGTACTTC. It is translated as CASSPGRQAQLETQYF.

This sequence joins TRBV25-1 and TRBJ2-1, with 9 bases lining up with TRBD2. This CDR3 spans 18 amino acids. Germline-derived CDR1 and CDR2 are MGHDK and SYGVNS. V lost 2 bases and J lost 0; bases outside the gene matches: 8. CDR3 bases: TGTGCCAGCAGTGAACCGCGGCCTAGCGGGGCCTCCTACAATGAGCAGTTCTTC. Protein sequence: CASSEPRPSGASYNEQFF.

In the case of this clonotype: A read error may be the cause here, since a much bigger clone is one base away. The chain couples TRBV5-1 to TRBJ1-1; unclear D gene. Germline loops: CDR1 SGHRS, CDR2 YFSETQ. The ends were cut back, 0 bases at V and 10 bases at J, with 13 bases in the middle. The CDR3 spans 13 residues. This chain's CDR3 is CASSLVLGSGAFF. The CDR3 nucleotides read TGCGCCAGCAGCTTGGTGTTGGGGTCTGGAGCTTTCTTT.

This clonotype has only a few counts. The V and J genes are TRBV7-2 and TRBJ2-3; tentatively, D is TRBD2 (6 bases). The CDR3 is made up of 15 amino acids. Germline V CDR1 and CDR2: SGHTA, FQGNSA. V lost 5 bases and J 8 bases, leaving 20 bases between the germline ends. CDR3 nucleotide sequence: TGTGCCAGCAGCCTAGGACTACTGCCTCCAGCTACGCAGTATTTT. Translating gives CASSLGLLPPATQYF.

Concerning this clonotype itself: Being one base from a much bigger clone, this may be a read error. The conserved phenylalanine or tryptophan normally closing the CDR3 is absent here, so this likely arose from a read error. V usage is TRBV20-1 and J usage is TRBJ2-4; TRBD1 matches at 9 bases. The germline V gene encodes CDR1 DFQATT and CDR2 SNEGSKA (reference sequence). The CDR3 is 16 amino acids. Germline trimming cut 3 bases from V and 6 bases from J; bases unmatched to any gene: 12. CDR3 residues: CSASGGTGSQGNIQYL. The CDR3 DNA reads TGCAGTGCTAGCGGAGGGACAGGGTCGCAGGGAAACATTCAGTACCTC.

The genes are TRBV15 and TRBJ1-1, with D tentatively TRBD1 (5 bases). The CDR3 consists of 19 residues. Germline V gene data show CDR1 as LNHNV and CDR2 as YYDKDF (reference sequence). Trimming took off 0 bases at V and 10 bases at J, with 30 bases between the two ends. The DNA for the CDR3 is TGTGCCACCAGCAGAGAAAGGGGTCCCCCATCCCACCAGATCACTTCAGCTTTCTTT. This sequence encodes CATSRERGPPSHQITSAFF.

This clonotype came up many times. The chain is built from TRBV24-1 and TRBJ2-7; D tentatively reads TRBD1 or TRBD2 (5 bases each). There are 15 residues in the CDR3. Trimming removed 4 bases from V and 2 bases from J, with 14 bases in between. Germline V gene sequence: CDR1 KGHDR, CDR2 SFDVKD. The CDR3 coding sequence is TGTGCCACCAGTGACACATCGGGGACCGCCTACGAGCAGTACTTC. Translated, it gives CATSDTSGTAYEQYF.

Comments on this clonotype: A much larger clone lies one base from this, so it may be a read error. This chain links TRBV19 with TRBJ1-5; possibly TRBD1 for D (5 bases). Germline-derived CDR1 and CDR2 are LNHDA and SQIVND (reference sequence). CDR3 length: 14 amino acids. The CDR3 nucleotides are TGTGCCGGTAGTTATGACAGCGTAAATCAGCCCCAGCATTTT. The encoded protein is CAGSYDSVNQPQHF.

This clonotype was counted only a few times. The CDR3 DNA is TGTGCCAGCAGCTCAAGCAGGGTTAGCAATCAGCCCCAGCATTTT. Its translation is CASSSSRVSNQPQHF. The genes are TRBV7-8 and TRBJ1-5; weak D call: TRBD1 (5 bases). The V gene lost 4 bases and the J gene lost 0 bases, with 10 bases spanning the gap. Germline values: CDR1 SGHVS, CDR2 FQNEAQ. CDR3 size: 15 residues.

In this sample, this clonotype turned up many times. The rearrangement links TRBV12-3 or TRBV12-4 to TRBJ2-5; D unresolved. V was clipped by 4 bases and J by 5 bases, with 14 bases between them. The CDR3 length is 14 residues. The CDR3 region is CASSYGPATETQYF. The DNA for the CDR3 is TGTGCCAGCAGTTACGGGCCCGCTACGGAGACCCAGTACTTC.

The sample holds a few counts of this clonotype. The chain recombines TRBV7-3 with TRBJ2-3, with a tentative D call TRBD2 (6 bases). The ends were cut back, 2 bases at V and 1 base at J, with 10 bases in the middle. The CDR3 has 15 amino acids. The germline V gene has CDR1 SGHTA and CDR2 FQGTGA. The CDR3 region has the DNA TGTGCCAGCAGCTTATCTAGCGCCCGCACAGATACGCAGTATTTT. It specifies CASSLSSARTDTQYF.

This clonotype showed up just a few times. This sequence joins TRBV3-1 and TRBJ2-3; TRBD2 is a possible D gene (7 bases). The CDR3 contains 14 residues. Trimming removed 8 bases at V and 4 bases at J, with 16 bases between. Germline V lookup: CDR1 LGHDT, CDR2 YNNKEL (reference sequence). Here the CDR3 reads CASAGGPVADTQYF. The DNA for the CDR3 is TGTGCCAGCGCCGGGGGGCCTGTCGCAGATACGCAGTATTTT.

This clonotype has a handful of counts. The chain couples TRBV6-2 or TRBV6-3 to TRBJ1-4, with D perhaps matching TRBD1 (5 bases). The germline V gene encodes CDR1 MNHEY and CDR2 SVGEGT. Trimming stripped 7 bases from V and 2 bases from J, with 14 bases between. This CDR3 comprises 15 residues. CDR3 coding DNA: TGTGCCAGCACCCTACTCGGGGCGACTAATGAAAAACTGTTTTTT. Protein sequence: CASTLLGATNEKLFF.

CDR3 DNA: TGTGCCAGCACCCGAAGCCAGGGGTCACCCCTCCACTTT. Protein product: CASTRSQGSPLHF. V is TRBV28 and J is TRBJ1-6, with D perhaps matching TRBD1 (6 bases). Germline-derived CDR1 and CDR2 are MDHEN and SYDVKM. This CDR3 has 13 amino acids. Trimming removed 7 bases from V and 10 bases from J, with 14 bases in between.

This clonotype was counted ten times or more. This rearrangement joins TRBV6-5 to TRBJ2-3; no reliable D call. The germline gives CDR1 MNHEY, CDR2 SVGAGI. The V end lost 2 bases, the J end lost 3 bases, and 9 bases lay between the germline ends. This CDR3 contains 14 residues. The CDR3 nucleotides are TGTGCCAGCAGTTACCAACCCCATACAGATACGCAGTATTTT. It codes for CASSYQPHTDTQYF.

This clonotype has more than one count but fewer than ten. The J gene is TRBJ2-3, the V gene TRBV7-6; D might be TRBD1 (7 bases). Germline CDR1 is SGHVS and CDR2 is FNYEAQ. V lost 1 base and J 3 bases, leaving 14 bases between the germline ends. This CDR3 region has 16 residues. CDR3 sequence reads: CASSLGLEGATDTQYF. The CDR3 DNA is TGTGCCAGCAGCTTAGGGTTGGAGGGGGCTACAGATACGCAGTATTTT.

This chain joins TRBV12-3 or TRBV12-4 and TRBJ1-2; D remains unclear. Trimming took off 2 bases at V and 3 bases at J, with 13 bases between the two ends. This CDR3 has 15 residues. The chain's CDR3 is CASSLTTPVDYGYTF. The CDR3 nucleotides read TGTGCCAGCAGTTTAACCACCCCCGTGGACTATGGCTACACCTTC.

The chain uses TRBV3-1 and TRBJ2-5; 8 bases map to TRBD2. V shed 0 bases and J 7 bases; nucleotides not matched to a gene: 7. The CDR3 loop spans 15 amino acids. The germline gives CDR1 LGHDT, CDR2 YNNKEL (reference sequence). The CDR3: CASSQDRGLAGTQYF. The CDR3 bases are TGTGCCAGCAGCCAAGATAGAGGGCTAGCGGGGACCCAGTACTTC.

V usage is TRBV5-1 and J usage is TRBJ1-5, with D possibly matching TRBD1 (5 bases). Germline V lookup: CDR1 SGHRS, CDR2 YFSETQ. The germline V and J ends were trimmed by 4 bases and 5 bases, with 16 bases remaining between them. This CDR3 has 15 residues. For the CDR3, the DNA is TGCGCCAGCAGCCCCGGGGCCGGTTTTGATCAGCCCCAGCATTTT. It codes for CASSPGAGFDQPQHF.

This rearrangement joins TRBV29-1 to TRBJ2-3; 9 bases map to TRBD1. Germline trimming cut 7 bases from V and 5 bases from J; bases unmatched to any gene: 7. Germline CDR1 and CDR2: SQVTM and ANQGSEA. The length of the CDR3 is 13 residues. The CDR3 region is CSDDRGAEDTQYF. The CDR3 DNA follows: TGCAGCGATGACAGGGGGGCAGAAGATACGCAGTATTTT.

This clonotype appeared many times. The CDR3 here is CASSSTRNTEAFF. The CDR3 DNA follows: TGTGCCAGCAGCAGTACAAGAAACACTGAAGCTTTCTTT. The gene calls are TRBV12-3 or TRBV12-4 and TRBJ1-1; no clear D gene. The CDR3 covers 13 residues. V lost 6 bases to trimming and J lost 2 bases, with 10 bases between them.

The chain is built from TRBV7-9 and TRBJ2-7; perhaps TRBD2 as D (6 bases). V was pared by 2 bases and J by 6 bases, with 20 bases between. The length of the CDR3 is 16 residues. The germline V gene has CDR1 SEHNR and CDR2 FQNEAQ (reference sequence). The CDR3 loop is CASSLRGSGSSGEQYF. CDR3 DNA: TGTGCCAGCAGCTTACGGGGGTCGGGATCCTCGGGCGAGCAGTACTTC.

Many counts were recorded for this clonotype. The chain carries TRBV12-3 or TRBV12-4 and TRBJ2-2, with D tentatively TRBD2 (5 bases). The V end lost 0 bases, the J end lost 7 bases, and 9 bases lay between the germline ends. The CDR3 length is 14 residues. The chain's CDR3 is CASSLAGDYGELFF. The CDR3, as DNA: TGTGCCAGCAGTTTAGCGGGAGATTACGGGGAGCTGTTTTTT.

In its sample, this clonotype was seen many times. The CDR3 spells CASSGTGGSVNEQFF. Here the CDR3 DNA reads TGTGCCAGCAGCGGGACAGGGGGCTCAGTGAATGAGCAGTTCTTC. The rearrangement uses TRBV6-4 and TRBJ2-1; TRBD1 matches at 12 bases. The CDR3 covers 15 residues. With 6 bases clipped from V and 7 bases from J, the junction kept 7 bases outside the gene matches. From germline, CDR1 is MRHNA and CDR2 SNTAGT.